This TCR beta chain appears in the sequencing data of a study of blood T cell repertoires in COVID-19. Participant-reported clinical history was the basis for cohort assignment. The ends lost 4 bases at V and 8 bases at J; junction bases unmatched: 10. There are 14 residues in the CDR3. In germline, CDR1 is SGDLS, CDR2 YYNGEE. The authors' processing: Reference gene primer amplification in the assay estimated nucleated cell counts. Sequencing used immunoSEQ multiplex PCR; TCRdb keeps in-frame clones, though not all of them. For V, J and clone size, that table is used; D and trimming come from the DNA. The sample includes about 320,000 clones, roughly nine tenths of them seen just once.

This TCR was sampled from a woman aged 25 to 45 who had recovered from COVID-19. The sequencing sample was made of PBMCs or T cells enriched from blood (not recorded which). The chain recombines TRBV9 with TRBJ1-1, with 8 nucleotides matching TRBD1. CDR3 sequence: CASSPGTGTSEAFF. Here the CDR3 DNA reads TGTGCCAGCAGCCCGGGGACAGGAACATCAGAAGCTTTCTTT. The whole variable domain, remainder taken from reference TRBV9 and TRBJ1-1, is DSGVTQTPKHLITATGQRVTLRCSPRSGDLSVYWYQQSLDQGLQFLIQYYNGEERAKGNILERFSAQQFPDLHSELNLSSLELGDSALYFCASSPGTGTSEAFFGQGTRLTVV.